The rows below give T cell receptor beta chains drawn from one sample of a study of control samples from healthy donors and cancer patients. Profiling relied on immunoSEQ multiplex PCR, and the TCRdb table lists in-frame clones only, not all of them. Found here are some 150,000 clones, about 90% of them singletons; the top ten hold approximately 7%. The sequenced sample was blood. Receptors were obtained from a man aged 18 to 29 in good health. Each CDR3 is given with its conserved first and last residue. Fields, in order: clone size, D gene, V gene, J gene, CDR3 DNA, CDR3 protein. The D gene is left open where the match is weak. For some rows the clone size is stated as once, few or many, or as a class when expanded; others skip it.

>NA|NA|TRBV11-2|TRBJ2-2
TGTGCCAGCAGACGACCCGGGGGGCGGACCGGGGAGCTGTTTTTT
CASRRPGGRTGELFF
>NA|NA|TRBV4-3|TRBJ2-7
TGCGCCAGCAGCCAAGGGGAGACCTACGAGCAGTACTTC
CASSQGETYEQYF
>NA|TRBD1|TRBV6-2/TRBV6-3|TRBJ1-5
TGTGCCAGCAGCTGGGGACAGGGGGTTCAGCCCCAGCATTTT
CASSWGQGVQPQHF
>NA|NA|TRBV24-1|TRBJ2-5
TGTGCCACCAGTGATTTGCGGTCAGGAGGTGAGGAGACCCAGTACTTC
CATSDLRSGGEETQYF
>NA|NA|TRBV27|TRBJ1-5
TGTGCCAGCAGTTTTGGGGGGGCGGGCAATCAGCCCCAGCATTTT
CASSFGGAGNQPQHF
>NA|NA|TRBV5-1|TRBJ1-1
TGCGCCAGCAGCTTGGTTGGCACATCTGAAGCTTTCTTT
CASSLVGTSEAFF
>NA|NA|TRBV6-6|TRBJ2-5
TGTGCCAGCAGTTACGGGTTCGGGGACGCCCAAGAGACCCAGTACTTC
CASSYGFGDAQETQYF
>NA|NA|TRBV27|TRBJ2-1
TGTGCCAGCAGTTTAGGAGACTCTTACAATGAGCAGTTCTTC
CASSLGDSYNEQFF
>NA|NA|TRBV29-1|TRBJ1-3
TGCAGCGTCCGTCGTGGAAACACCATATATTTT
CSVRRGNTIYF
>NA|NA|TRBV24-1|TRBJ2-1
TGTGCCACCAGTGACCTTAATGAGCAGTTCTTC
CATSDLNEQFF
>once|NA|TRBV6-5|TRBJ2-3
TGTGCCAGCAGTTACAGCTCTAGCACAGATACGCAGTATTTT
CASSYSSSTDTQYF
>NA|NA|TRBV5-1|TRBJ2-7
TGCGCCAGCAGCTTGACTCAGGGTGACGAGCAGTACTTC
CASSLTQGDEQYF
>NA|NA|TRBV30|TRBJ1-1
TGTGCCTGGAGTGCCTTCAGGGACGCGAATGAAGCTTTCTTT
CAWSAFRDANEAFF
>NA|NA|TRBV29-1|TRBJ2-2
TGCAGCGTCGGACTGACGAACACCGGGGAGCTGTTTTTT
CSVGLTNTGELFF
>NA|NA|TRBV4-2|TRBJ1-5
TGTGCCAGCAGCCAATTACCGGGACACAGGAATAGCAATCAGCCCCAGCATTTT
CASSQLPGHRNSNQPQHF
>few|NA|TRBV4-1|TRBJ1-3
TGCGCCAGCAGCTCAAGGCTTCCGGGAGCGGGAAACACCATATATTTT
CASSSRLPGAGNTIYF
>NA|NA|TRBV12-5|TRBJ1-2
TGTGCTAGTGGTTTGGTCCAAGAGACAGTGGCCTTTAACTATGGCTACACCTTC
CASGLVQETVAFNYGYTF
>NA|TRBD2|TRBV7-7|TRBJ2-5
TGTGCCAGCAGCTTAGGCGGGACTAGCGGGGGACAAGAGACCCAGTACTTC
CASSLGGTSGGQETQYF
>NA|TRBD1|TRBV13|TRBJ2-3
TGTGCCAGCAGCTTATATGGACAGGGGGGAGATACGCAGTATTTT
CASSLYGQGGDTQYF
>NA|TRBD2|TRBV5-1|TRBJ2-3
TGCGCCAGCAGCCCCGAAGTGGCTAGCGGTGCACGTAGCACAGATACGCAGTATTTT
CASSPEVASGARSTDTQYF
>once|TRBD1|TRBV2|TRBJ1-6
TGTGCCAGCAACCCGGACAGGGTGCTCTATAATTCACCCCTCCACTTT
CASNPDRVLYNSPLHF
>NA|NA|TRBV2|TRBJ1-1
TGTGCCAGCAGTTGGGCTTCAACCCCTGAAGCTTTCTTT
CASSWASTPEAFF
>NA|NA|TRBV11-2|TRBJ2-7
TGTGCCAGCAGCCCTCCGACTGGTATGCAGTACTTC
CASSPPTGMQYF
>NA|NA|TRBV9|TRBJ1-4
TGTGCCAGCAGCGTCTGGGGGGAGGCGAATGAAAAACTGTTTTTT
CASSVWGEANEKLFF
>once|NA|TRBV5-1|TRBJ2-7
TGCGCCAGCAGCTTGGAACAGCGATCCTACGAGCAGTACTTC
CASSLEQRSYEQYF
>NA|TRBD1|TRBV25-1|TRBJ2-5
TGTGCCAGCAGTCGCCGGGACAGGGGTGAGACCCAGTACTTC
CASSRRDRGETQYF
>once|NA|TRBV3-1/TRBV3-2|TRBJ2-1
TGTGCCAGCAGCGCAGGCCCACAGAATGTAAGGGATAACAATGAGCAGTTCTTC
CASSAGPQNVRDNNEQFF
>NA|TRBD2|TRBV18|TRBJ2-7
TGTGCCAGCTCACCTAGCGGGGGGTACGAGCAGTACTTC
CASSPSGGYEQYF
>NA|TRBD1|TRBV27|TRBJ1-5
TGTGCCAGCAGTGTCAGGGGGCGCAGTGGGAGCAATCAGCCCCAGCATTTT
CASSVRGRSGSNQPQHF
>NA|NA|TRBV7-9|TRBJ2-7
TGTGCCAGCAGCTTAGACAGGGTTCCCTACGAGCAGTACTTC
CASSLDRVPYEQYF
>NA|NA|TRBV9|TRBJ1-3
TGTGCCTCGACGACCGAGGTCCATGGAAACACCATATATTTT
CASTTEVHGNTIYF
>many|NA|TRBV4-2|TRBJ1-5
TGTGCCAGCAGCCAAGATCCCGGCAGGGTAGACCAGCCCCAGCATTTT
CASSQDPGRVDQPQHF
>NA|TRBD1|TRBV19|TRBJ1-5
TGTGCCAGTAGTACCGGACAGGAAGCGGGATATGGCAATCAGCCCCAGCATTTT
CASSTGQEAGYGNQPQHF
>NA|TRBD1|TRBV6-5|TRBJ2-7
TGTGCCAGCAGTTATTACCAGGGGGCGAACGAGCAGTACTTC
CASSYYQGANEQYF
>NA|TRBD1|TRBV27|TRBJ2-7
TGTGCCAGCAGTCCGCGGACAGGGGGCTTGTACTACGAGCAGTACTTC
CASSPRTGGLYYEQYF
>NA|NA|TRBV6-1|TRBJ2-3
TGTGCCAGCAGTGACCCCGGCACAGATACGCAGTATTTT
CASSDPGTDTQYF
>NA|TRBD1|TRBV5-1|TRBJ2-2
TGCGCCAGCAGCGCGGACAGGGTGGGCGGGGAGCTGTTTTTT
CASSADRVGGELFF
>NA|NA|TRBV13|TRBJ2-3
TGTGCCAGCAGCTCCCCCCGGGGCACAGATACGCAGTATTTT
CASSSPRGTDTQYF
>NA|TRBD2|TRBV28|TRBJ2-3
TGTGCCAGCAGTTCTCCTGGGGGGGACCGTAGTGGGCAGTATTTT
CASSSPGGDRSGQYF
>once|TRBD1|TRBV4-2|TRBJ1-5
TGTGCCAGCAGCCAAGATCCAGGGGGCCATCAGCCCCAGCATTTT
CASSQDPGGHQPQHF
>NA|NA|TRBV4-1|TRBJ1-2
TGCGCCAGCAGCCAAGACTCCCCTCTGGGGGGGCTGAACTATGGCTACACCTTC
CASSQDSPLGGLNYGYTF
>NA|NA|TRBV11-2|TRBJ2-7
TGTGCCAGCAGCTTCGGGCGACTCTACGAGCAGTACTTC
CASSFGRLYEQYF
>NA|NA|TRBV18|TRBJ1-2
TGTGCCAGCTCACCACCTGGCAAGGGTGGCTACACCTTC
CASSPPGKGGYTF
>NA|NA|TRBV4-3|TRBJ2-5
TGCGCCAGCAGCTGGTCCATCGGGGCCAACCAAGAGACCCAGTACTTC
CASSWSIGANQETQYF
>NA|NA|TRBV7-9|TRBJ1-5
TGTGCCAGCAGCTTAACCCATTCCGATCCCCAGCATTTT
CASSLTHSDPQHF
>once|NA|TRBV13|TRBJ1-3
TGTGCCAGCAGCCTCCCTCGTGGCTCTGGAAACACCATATATTTT
CASSLPRGSGNTIYF
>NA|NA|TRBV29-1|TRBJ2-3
TGCAGCGTTGATGCCTGGGAATCAGATACGCAGTATTTT
CSVDAWESDTQYF
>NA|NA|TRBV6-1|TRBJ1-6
TGTGCCAGCAGTGAAGCAAGGTCAGAATTTTATAATTCACCCCTCCACTTT
CASSEARSEFYNSPLHF
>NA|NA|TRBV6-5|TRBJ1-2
TGTGCCAGCAGTTTAAGGACGGGTGGCTACACCTTC
CASSLRTGGYTF
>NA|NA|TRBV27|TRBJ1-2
TGTGCCAGCGCGATGGCGGGCTTCGGGGGCTACACCTTC
CASAMAGFGGYTF
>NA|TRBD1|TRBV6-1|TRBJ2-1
TGTGCCAGCAGTGAATCGGTGACAGGGTTCAATGAGCAGTTCTTC
CASSESVTGFNEQFF
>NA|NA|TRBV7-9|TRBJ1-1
TGTGCCAGCAGCACTGGTCCCACACAAAATGAAGCTTTCTTT
CASSTGPTQNEAFF
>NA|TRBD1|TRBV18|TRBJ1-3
TGTGCCAGCAAGACAGGGGGGAACTCTGGAAACACCATATATTTT
CASKTGGNSGNTIYF
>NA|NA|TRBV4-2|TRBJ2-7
TGTGCCAGCAGCCACGCACTCGGCTCGGGATTTCGGGAGCAGTACTTC
CASSHALGSGFREQYF
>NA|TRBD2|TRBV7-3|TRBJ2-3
TGTGCCAGCAGCCCTAGCGGGGGGGCTCGGGATACGCAGTATTTT
CASSPSGGARDTQYF
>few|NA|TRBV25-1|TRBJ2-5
TGTGCCAGCAGTCCTCAAGAGACCCAGTACTTC
CASSPQETQYF
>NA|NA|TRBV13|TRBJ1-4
TGTGCCAGCAGCTCGAATGAAGGAAAACTGTTTTTT
CASSSNEGKLFF